The clone carrying this T cell receptor beta chain was found once. The antigen remains unidentified. This PCR relied on a set of 60 Vbeta primers and 13 Jbeta primers. The data were produced by immunoSEQ multiplex PCR, yet TCRdb's version contains in-frame clones alone and is incomplete. The top ten clones hold 6% to 8.5% of a sample with about 130,000 clones, around 70% of them seen once. This sample was taken from a study of cytomegalovirus exposure and HLA in healthy donors. From germline, CDR1 is SGHDT and CDR2 YYEEEE. V shed 6 bases and J 6 bases; nucleotides not matched to a gene: 11. The CDR3 spans 15 residues. Points from the study as a whole: A few chains linked to CMV were shown in vitro to be specific for CMV antigens. The study designated about 160 TCR beta chains cytomegalovirus-associated.

The chain carries TRBV5-6 and TRBJ2-2; 7 positions agree with TRBD1. The TCR sequence derives from a man aged 40-49 years in good health and CMV-seropositive. Specimen: PBMCs. The CDR3 loop reads CASNSYDRAAGELFF. In DNA, the CDR3 is TGTGCCAGCAACTCCTACGACAGGGCCGCCGGGGAGCTGTTTTTT. Complete variable domain (other parts from reference TRBV5-6 and TRBJ2-2): DAGVTQSPTHLIKTRGQQVTLRCSPKSGHDTVSWYQQALGQGPQFIFQYYEEEERQRGNFPDRFSGHQFPNYSSELNVNALLLGDSALYLCASNSYDRAAGELFFGEGSRLTVL.